The table lists the clone carrying this TCR beta chain with a few counts. The CDR3 contains 15 residues. The J segment lost 5 bases and the V segment lost 5 bases, leaving 8 bases of the junction unmatched. Germline V gene sequence: CDR1 SGHTA, CDR2 FQGNSA. This sample was taken from a study of PD-L1 blockade in urothelial cancer. As for the study in general: Patients had been given 0 to 3 earlier chemotherapy regimens. After treatment start, blood was analyzed at 3 weeks (second dose) and at 6 weeks.

Synthetic spike-ins, TCR analog templates, were added into each PCR. The method was immunoSEQ multiplex PCR; TCRdb's version includes in-frame clones alone and lacks a portion of them. Of tens of thousands of clones listed, approximately 87% are singletons. Time point given: pretreatment peripheral blood. Each individual provided 1 to 8 samples (taken pretreatment and on-treatment). The specimen was PBMCs, collected around atezolizumab (anti-PD-L1) treatment. The TCR originated in a man aged 55 to 70 with urothelial cancer. The J gene is TRBJ1-1, the V gene TRBV7-2; 10 bases match TRBD1. The CDR3 spells CASSPRDRGRTEAFF. The CDR3 bases are TGTGCCAGCAGCCCTAGGGACAGGGGTAGGACTGAAGCTTTCTTT.